A selection of T cell receptor beta chains follows, all from one sample in a study of T cell responses to AZD1222 COVID-19 vaccine. Data came from immunoSEQ multiplex PCR; TCRdb stores just in-frame clones and leaves some out. The table lists around 80,000 clones, over 75% of them singletons, with about 10% in the top ten. The sequencing used peripheral blood, collected 28 days after the second AZD1222 dose. All receptors derive from an adult who received the AZD1222 COVID-19 vaccine. Both conserved end residues are part of each CDR3. D genes are given only for firm matches. Not every row has a clone size; where given, it reads once, few, many or a size class.

d_call	v_call	j_call	clone_size	cdr3_nt	cdr3_aa
TRBD1	TRBV2	TRBJ2-7	-	TGTGCCAGCAGCTCCGGGACAGGGGACTACGAGCAGTACTTC	CASSSGTGDYEQYF
TRBD1	TRBV7-9	TRBJ2-7	-	TGTGCCAGCAGCTTCGGGGACAGATCCTACGAGCAGTACTTC	CASSFGDRSYEQYF
TRBD1	TRBV14	TRBJ2-1	-	TGTGCCAGCAGCCAACTTAGGACAGGGGGATTCAATGAGCAGTTCTTC	CASSQLRTGGFNEQFF
TRBD2	TRBV27	TRBJ2-5	-	TGTGCCAGCCGGGGACTAAAGGAGACCCAGTACTTC	CASRGLKETQYF
-	TRBV7-8	TRBJ1-1	-	TGTGCCAGCAGCTTATATGGTGCGAACACTGAAGCTTTCTTT	CASSLYGANTEAFF
-	TRBV19	TRBJ2-7	-	TGTGCCAGTAGTATAGGCCCCAGGGACCACTACTCCTACGAGCAGTACTTC	CASSIGPRDHYSYEQYF
-	TRBV12-3/TRBV12-4	TRBJ2-2	few	TGTGCCAGCAGTCCCCAGGGAGCCGGGGAGCTGTTTTTT	CASSPQGAGELFF
TRBD1	TRBV19	TRBJ2-2	-	TGTGCCAGTAGTACGACAGGGTTCGGGGAGCTGTTTTTT	CASSTTGFGELFF
-	TRBV12-3/TRBV12-4	TRBJ1-1	-	TGTGCCAGCAGTTTAAAAACGAACACTGAAGCTTTCTTT	CASSLKTNTEAFF
TRBD2	TRBV28	TRBJ2-2	-	TGTGCCAGCAGTTTTCCCCAAAGCGGGACGAACACCGGGGAGCTGTTTTTT	CASSFPQSGTNTGELFF
TRBD1	TRBV6-5	TRBJ2-7	-	TGTGCCAGCAGTTGGGACAGGGGAACCTACGAGCAGTACTTC	CASSWDRGTYEQYF
-	TRBV28	TRBJ2-3	-	TGTGCCAGCACTAACGGGGGCAGAAATACGCAGTATTTT	CASTNGGRNTQYF
TRBD1	TRBV11-2	TRBJ2-2	-	TGTGCCAGCAGCTTACCCGGGACAGCGAACACCGGGGAGCTGTTTTTT	CASSLPGTANTGELFF
TRBD1	TRBV9	TRBJ2-7	-	TGTGCCAGCAGCATAGGACAGGGGAGATCCTACGAGCAGTACTTC	CASSIGQGRSYEQYF
TRBD2	TRBV4-1	TRBJ2-7	-	TGCGCCAGCAGCCTAGCGGGGGGATCCTACGAGCAGTACTTC	CASSLAGGSYEQYF
-	TRBV5-4	TRBJ2-6	-	TGTGCCAGCAGCTTGCGTCAGACATATGCCAACGTCCTGACTTTC	CASSLRQTYANVLTF
-	TRBV12-3/TRBV12-4	TRBJ1-2	-	TGTGCCAGCAGTCCGGGGGGGCCGGGGGGCTACACCTTC	CASSPGGPGGYTF
-	TRBV5-6	TRBJ1-5	-	TGTGCCAGCAGCGTCGGGACCAATCAGCCCCAGCATTTT	CASSVGTNQPQHF
-	TRBV4-1	TRBJ2-1	-	TGCGCCAGCAGCCAAGATAAGATCAATGAGCAGTTCTTC	CASSQDKINEQFF
-	TRBV6-6	TRBJ2-1	-	TGTGCCAGCAGTTTTGGTAGGACAGACAATGAGCAGTTCTTC	CASSFGRTDNEQFF
-	TRBV4-1	TRBJ2-1	once	TGCGCCAGCAGCCAATTCTACAATGAGCAGTTCTTC	CASSQFYNEQFF
TRBD2	TRBV5-1	TRBJ2-3	once	TGCGCCAGCAGCCTTTGGAGGAGCGGGGGGGCCGTAGATACGCAGTATTTT	CASSLWRSGGAVDTQYF
-	TRBV6-5	TRBJ2-7	-	TGTGCCAGCAGGGACGGTCCCTACGAGCAGTACTTC	CASRDGPYEQYF
TRBD2	TRBV6-5	TRBJ2-1	-	TGTGCCAGCAGTTACGGTTCCGGGAGGGAGCAGTTCTTC	CASSYGSGREQFF
TRBD2	TRBV4-1	TRBJ2-4	-	TGCGCCAGCAGCCAAGATCTATTAGCGGGGGGAACGTTGTATCAGTACTTC	CASSQDLLAGGTLYQYF
-	TRBV7-9	TRBJ2-1	-	TGTGCCAGCAGCTCGCCCCTTATGTTGGCGTTCTTC	CASSSPLMLAFF
TRBD1	TRBV6-5	TRBJ2-7	-	TGTGCCAGCAGACGACAGGGTCGCATGGGCGAGCAGTACTTC	CASRRQGRMGEQYF
-	TRBV11-2	TRBJ1-1	-	TGTGCCAGCAGGCGTTCGGGGGCGTTGGGCACTGAAGCTTTCTTT	CASRRSGALGTEAFF
TRBD1	TRBV19	TRBJ1-6	-	TGTGCCAGTAGCGGGGACAGGGGAAACTCACCCCTCCACTTT	CASSGDRGNSPLHF
-	TRBV6-5	TRBJ2-7	-	TGTGCCAGCAGTTACTCGACGAGCGTCCCCGAGCAGTACTTC	CASSYSTSVPEQYF
-	TRBV2	TRBJ2-3	-	TGTGCCAGCACGGGGCAGGAAACGCAGTATTTT	CASTGQETQYF
-	TRBV7-9	TRBJ2-3	-	TGTGCCAGCAGCCCGGCTACAGATACGCAGTATTTT	CASSPATDTQYF
-	TRBV18	TRBJ2-1	-	TGTGCCAGCTCACTTGGCCCCCGGGAAAATGAGCAGTTCTTC	CASSLGPRENEQFF
TRBD1	TRBV2	TRBJ2-5	-	TGTGCCAGCCGTTCGGGACAGGTATTCCAAGAGACCCAGTACTTC	CASRSGQVFQETQYF
-	TRBV11-3	TRBJ2-2	once	TGTGCCAGCAGCTTAGGGCAATTCACCGGGGAGCTGTTTTTT	CASSLGQFTGELFF
-	TRBV5-1	TRBJ1-4	once	TGCGCCAGCAGCGTGGGTGCAGGGGCTAATGAAAAACTGTTTTTT	CASSVGAGANEKLFF
-	TRBV7-9	TRBJ2-1	few	TGTGCCAGCAGCGTCGACAAACTGTTGTCCAATGAGCAGTTCTTC	CASSVDKLLSNEQFF
-	TRBV20-1	TRBJ2-7	-	TGCAGTGTAGGCTACTACGAGCAGTACTTC	CSVGYYEQYF
-	TRBV7-2	TRBJ2-2	-	TGTGCCAGCAGCTTGAAAACACCGGACACCGGGGAGCTGTTTTTT	CASSLKTPDTGELFF
-	TRBV15	TRBJ2-5	-	TGTGCCACCAGCAGTGTCCTTTGGGGGGACGTGGAGACCCAGTACTTC	CATSSVLWGDVETQYF
TRBD1	TRBV28	TRBJ2-7	-	TGTGCCAGCTGCCGGGACAGGGTATACGAGCAGTACTTC	CASCRDRVYEQYF
-	TRBV19	TRBJ1-4	-	TGTGCCAGTAGAACGACAGGACCGAATGAAAAACTGTTTTTT	CASRTTGPNEKLFF
-	TRBV11-2	TRBJ1-4	-	TGTGCCAGCAGCTTAGTCAGTAATGAAAAACTGTTTTTT	CASSLVSNEKLFF
-	TRBV15	TRBJ2-6	once	TGTGCCACCAGCAGCCCGTGGGGAGGGGGCAGTGCTGGGGCCAACGTCCTGACTTTC	CATSSPWGGGSAGANVLTF
-	TRBV10-3	TRBJ2-3	-	TGTGCCATCAGTGACCGAACAAGGGGAACCACAGATACGCAGTATTTT	CAISDRTRGTTDTQYF
-	TRBV28	TRBJ1-6	-	TGTGCCAGCAGTTTTTCGGGGTCGCCCCTCCACTTT	CASSFSGSPLHF
TRBD1	TRBV10-3	TRBJ2-2	-	TGTGCCATCAGTGAGGGGGGAACAGGGGGCGCGAACACCGGGGAGCTGTTTTTT	CAISEGGTGGANTGELFF